This T cell receptor (beta chain) was recovered during a study of cytomegalovirus exposure and HLA in healthy donors. The PCR had 60 Vbeta and 13 Jbeta primers. Profiling relied on immunoSEQ multiplex PCR, and the TCRdb table lists in-frame clones only, not all of them. Among about 93,000 clones listed, roughly 75% were seen once. The ends were cut back, 6 bases at V and 6 bases at J, with 14 bases in the middle. Germline CDR1 is SNHLY and CDR2 is FYNNEI. This CDR3 is 13 amino acids long. The specimen was PBMCs. V and J are TRBV2 and TRBJ1-1, with TRBD1 as a possible D gene (5 bases). The receptor was derived from a man aged 25 to 45 in good health and CMV-seronegative. The CDR3 DNA reads TGTGCCAGCAGAGGACCGGGGGGTGCTGAAGCTTTCTTT. It yields the protein CASRGPGGAEAFF.